Below are 25 T cell receptor beta chains sequenced from a single sample in a study of OX40 agonist ivuxolimab in advanced cancers. The method was immunoSEQ multiplex PCR; TCRdb's version includes in-frame clones alone and lacks a portion of them. Here the sample spans more than 85,000 clones, about 90% being singletons. The sample here was CD4+ or CD8+ T cells sorted from blood, taken in a trial of the OX40 agonist ivuxolimab. Receptors originate from an adult with an advanced solid tumor such as melanoma, head and neck, liver or kidney cancer.

A single count supports this clone. This sequence joins TRBV4-3 and TRBJ1-3; no clear D gene. The germline gives CDR1 LGHNA, CDR2 YSLEER. Trimming shortened V by 4 bases and J by 0 bases, and 10 bases separated the two germline ends. The CDR3 is 15 residues long. The CDR3 sequence is CASSRDSSSGNTIYF. The CDR3 DNA reads as TGCGCCAGCAGCCGAGATTCTAGCTCTGGAAACACCATATATTTT.

V is TRBV10-1 and J is TRBJ2-4; 14 bases map to TRBD2. This CDR3 spans 16 amino acids. Germline V CDR1 and CDR2: WNHNN, SYGVQD (reference sequence). The junction had 12 bases not matched to a gene; V was cut back by 10 bases and J by 7 bases. As DNA, the CDR3 is TGCGCCATCGGACTAGCGGGAGGTGTTTTTTTTAACATTCAGTACTTC. It encodes CAIGLAGGVFFNIQYF.

The chain combines TRBV29-1 with TRBJ2-1, with TRBD2 as a possible D gene (6 bases). The CDR3 contains 12 residues. V was trimmed by 5 bases and J by 9 bases, leaving 14 bases between them. The V gene's germline CDR1 is SQVTM and CDR2 ANQGSEA. The CDR3 region is CSVSWGVSEQFF. CDR3 bases: TGCAGCGTTTCATGGGGGGTCTCTGAGCAGTTCTTC.

CDR3 bases: TGTGCCAGCAGCCAAGATCGCTCCTACGAGCAGTACTTC. Amino acids: CASSQDRSYEQYF. The V and J genes are TRBV14 and TRBJ2-7; D is uncertain. Germline V gene data show CDR1 as SGHDN and CDR2 as FVKESK. V was cut by 0 bases and J by 0 bases, with 3 bases left in between. The CDR3 totals 13 residues.

This clone was recorded only once. This sequence joins TRBV11-2 and TRBJ1-1; D is unresolved. V lost 3 bases, J lost 6 bases, and 14 bases lay in between. This CDR3 is built from 14 residues. Germline V gene sequence: CDR1 SGHAT, CDR2 FQNNGV. CDR3 nucleotide sequence: TGTGCCAGCAGCTTTAGGTATCAGGCTCCTGAAGCTTTCTTT. Its protein product is CASSFRYQAPEAFF.

V gene TRBV15 combines with J gene TRBJ2-5, with D possibly matching TRBD1 (6 bases). The germline V gene has CDR1 LNHNV and CDR2 YYDKDF (reference sequence). The CDR3 consists of 15 residues. V lost 0 bases, J lost 0 bases, and 8 bases lay in between. This CDR3 reads CATSRDKGDQETQYF. The DNA for the CDR3 is TGTGCCACCAGCAGAGATAAGGGGGACCAAGAGACCCAGTACTTC.

The rearrangement uses TRBV2 and TRBJ2-4; D not certain. The germline V gene has CDR1 SNHLY and CDR2 FYNNEI. CDR3 length: 11 amino acids. V lost 4 bases and J lost 7, with 5 bases in between. CDR3 nucleotides: TGTGCCAGCAGTGGGGTCAACATTCAGTACTTC. Residues: CASSGVNIQYF. Filled out from reference TRBV2 and TRBJ2-4, the complete variable domain reads EPEVTQTPSHQVTQMGQEVILRCVPISNHLYFYWYRQILGQKVEFLVSFYNNEISEKSEIFDDQFSVERPDGSNFTLKIRSTKLEDSAMYFCASSGVNIQYFGAGTRLSVL.

The chain employs TRBV9 and TRBJ2-7; TRBD2 aligns across 12 bases. Germline CDR1 and CDR2: SGDLS and YYNGEE. V shed 3 bases, J shed 5 bases, and the junction held 3 bases outside the gene matches. The CDR3 totals 14 residues. CDR3: CASSASGRAHEQYF. The CDR3, as DNA: TGTGCCAGCAGCGCTAGCGGGAGGGCCCACGAGCAGTACTTC.

This clone was detected a few times. V is TRBV11-3 and J is TRBJ2-1; 10 bases agree with TRBD2. Trimming took 0 bases from V and 2 from J; bases not matched to a gene: 4. The CDR3 spans 17 residues. The germline V gene has CDR1 SGHNT and CDR2 YENEEA. The CDR3 here is CASSLDTTSGTYNEQFF. CDR3 bases: TGTGCCAGCAGCTTAGATACCACTAGCGGGACCTACAATGAGCAGTTCTTC. The full variable domain, rest sourced from reference TRBV11-3 and TRBJ2-1, is EAGVVQSPRYKIIEKKQPVAFWCNPISGHNTLYWYLQNLGQGPELLIRYENEEAVDDSQLPKDRFSAERLKGVDSTLKIQPAELGDSAVYLCASSLDTTSGTYNEQFFGPGTRLTVL.

The J gene is TRBJ1-2, the V gene TRBV7-2; possible D gene TRBD1, 5 bases. Trimming stripped 6 bases from V and 6 bases from J, with 17 bases between. The CDR3 length is 14 residues. Looked up from germline, CDR1 is SGHTA and CDR2 is FQGNSA. The CDR3 DNA reads TGTGCCAGCAGTTCTCACGTACAGGTGGATGGCTACACCTTC. This sequence encodes CASSSHVQVDGYTF.

The chain combines TRBV5-8 with TRBJ1-2; no firm D call. Germline values: CDR1 SGHTS, CDR2 YDEGEE. V shed 1 base and J shed 8 bases, with 18 bases lying between them. This CDR3 has 15 amino acids. The CDR3 sequence is CASSLFGEVVHGYTF. CDR3 nucleotides: TGTGCCAGCAGCTTGTTTGGGGAGGTCGTCCACGGCTACACCTTC.

The V gene is TRBV19, the J gene TRBJ1-1, with unresolved D. CDR1 LNHDA and CDR2 SQIVND come from the germline V gene (reference sequence). The CDR3 runs to 14 residues. Trimming took off 5 bases at V and 1 base at J, with 11 bases between the two ends. Here the CDR3 reads CASSLTLQNTEAFF. The CDR3 DNA is TGTGCCAGTAGTTTGACTCTCCAGAACACTGAAGCTTTCTTT.

The chain recombines TRBV2 with TRBJ1-5, with 7 bases matching TRBD1. Germline CDR1 SNHLY, CDR2 FYNNEI. V dropped 8 bases and J dropped 6; count of bases not matched to a gene: 10. The CDR3 is 14 amino acids. The CDR3 reads CASGPGTASQPQHF. CDR3 nucleotides: TGTGCCAGCGGCCCGGGGACAGCGTCTCAGCCCCAGCATTTT.

The J gene is TRBJ2-3, the V gene TRBV19; D is possibly TRBD2 (6 bases). V was clipped by 7 bases and J by 5 bases, with 13 bases between them. Per germline, CDR1 LNHDA and CDR2 SQIVND (reference sequence). CDR3 size: 13 residues. CDR3 DNA sequence: TGTGCCAGTAATAGCGGACCTGGAGATACGCAGTATTTT. It specifies CASNSGPGDTQYF.

The count of this clone is one. The chain couples TRBV5-1 to TRBJ1-1; TRBD1 agrees at 12 bases. In germline, CDR1 is SGHRS, CDR2 YFSETQ. V lost 2 bases, J lost 2 bases, and 7 bases stayed unmatched. This CDR3 spans 17 amino acids. The CDR3 nucleotides are TGCGCCAGCAGCTTTTCCGGGACAGGGGGCTATAACACTGAAGCTTTCTTT. Protein: CASSFSGTGGYNTEAFF. Based on the CDR3 plus reference TRBV5-1 and TRBJ1-1, the full variable domain is KAGVTQTPRYLIKTRGQQVTLSCSPISGHRSVSWYQQTPGQGLQFLFEYFSETQRNKGNFPGRFSGRQFSNSRSEMNVSTLELGDSALYLCASSFSGTGGYNTEAFFGQGTRLTVV.

This chain connects TRBV4-2 to TRBJ2-7; D not resolved. The germline V gene encodes CDR1 LGHNA and CDR2 YNFKEQ. The CDR3 has 14 residues. Between the trimmed V and J ends, which lost 0 bases and 1 base, there was a span of 7 bases. The DNA of the CDR3 is TGTGCCAGCAGCCAAGAGGCGCTATCCTACGAGCAGTACTTC. Residues: CASSQEALSYEQYF.

As regards this clone: In this CDR3 the conserved last residue, phenylalanine or tryptophan, is missing, so a read error is likely. The limits of the CDR3 on the DNA are not certain, so only TCRdb's listed CDR3 is given. The chain recombines TRBV5-6 with TRBJ2-3; the listed D gene, TRBD2, was not tested against the DNA. Including both end residues, the CDR3 is 11 amino acids long. Looked up from germline, CDR1 is SGHDT and CDR2 is YYEEEE. This chain's CDR3 is CASSFLAVSPV.

The chain uses TRBV19 and TRBJ2-1, with TRBD1 as a possible D gene (5 bases). Germline CDR1 LNHDA, CDR2 SQIVND (reference sequence). The V gene lost 3 bases and the J gene lost 5 bases, with 11 bases spanning the gap. This CDR3 contains 14 residues. DNA of the CDR3: TGTGCCAGTAGTATTCCCAGGGCTAACAATGAGCAGTTCTTC. Encoded protein: CASSIPRANNEQFF.

The V call is TRBV27, the J call TRBJ2-2, with 7 bases matching TRBD1. V lost 3 bases, J lost 4 bases, and 8 bases stayed unmatched. Germline loops: CDR1 MNHEY, CDR2 SMNVEV (reference sequence). The CDR3 runs to 16 residues. Written as DNA, the CDR3 is TGTGCCAGCAGTTTGCTCGACAGGGTATCCACCGGGGAGCTGTTTTTT. The encoded protein is CASSLLDRVSTGELFF.

DNA of the CDR3: TGTGCCAGCAGTGGGACCCATTCACCCCTCCACTTT. Translation: CASSGTHSPLHF. The V and J genes are TRBV2 and TRBJ1-6; D gene uncertain. V lost 4 bases and J lost 8, with 6 bases in between. Germline V gene data show CDR1 as SNHLY and CDR2 as FYNNEI. This CDR3 contains 12 residues.

The rearrangement uses TRBV5-8 and TRBJ2-3; D uncertain. CDR3 length: 12 residues. CDR1 is SGHTS, CDR2 YDEGEE, per germline. V was pared by 4 bases and J by 6 bases, with 9 bases between. The CDR3 bases are TGTGCCAGCAGCCGCCCTGTGGATACGCAGTATTTT. Its protein product is CASSRPVDTQYF.

The chain employs TRBV29-1 and TRBJ2-7, with D possibly being TRBD1 (6 bases). From germline, CDR1 is SQVTM and CDR2 ANQGSEA. Trimming removed 4 bases at V and 5 bases at J, with 15 bases between. This CDR3 spans 13 amino acids. The CDR3 sequence is CSVGITGNNEQYF. As DNA, the CDR3 is TGCAGCGTTGGGATTACAGGGAACAACGAGCAGTACTTC.

The chain has TRBV11-2 and TRBJ2-7; D uncertain. The CDR3 is 13 residues long. Germline V gene data show CDR1 as SGHAT and CDR2 as FQNNGV. The V and J ends lost 0 bases and 3 bases respectively, with 6 bases between them. The CDR3 DNA reads TGTGCCAGCAGCTTAGAACGGTTCTACGAGCAGTACTTC. Amino acid sequence: CASSLERFYEQYF.

The chain combines TRBV18 with TRBJ1-5; TRBD1 aligns across 7 bases. The CDR3 covers 15 residues. Trimming took 3 bases from V and 3 from J; bases not matched to a gene: 5. Germline-derived CDR1 and CDR2 are KGHSH and LQKENI. CDR3 region: CASSPSGTVNQPQHF. The CDR3 bases are TGTGCCAGCTCACCTTCCGGGACAGTCAATCAGCCCCAGCATTTT.

This clone has only one observation. V and J are TRBV7-2 and TRBJ2-1; the match to TRBD1 covers 8 bases. The CDR3 covers 22 residues. Trimming removed 0 bases from V and 3 bases from J; junction bases left unmatched: 22. Germline V gene sequence: CDR1 SGHTA, CDR2 FQGNSA. CDR3 region: CASSLASLQGDVEISLYNEQFF. The CDR3 DNA sequence: TGTGCCAGCAGCTTAGCTTCTTTACAGGGGGATGTGGAAATCTCACTCTACAATGAGCAGTTCTTC.